Listed here is a single T cell receptor beta chain. The target antigen is unknown. Data came from immunoSEQ multiplex PCR; TCRdb stores just in-frame clones and leaves some out. The repertoire consists of about 59,000 clones, with about 89% occurring once and the leading ten covering approximately 20%. The entry originates in a study of T cells in localized non-small cell lung cancer. V shed 4 bases, J shed 3 bases, and the junction held 7 bases outside the gene matches. Germline V lookup: CDR1 MNHEY, CDR2 SMNVEV (reference sequence). The CDR3 has 15 amino acids. Findings and limits, study-wide: When the top 100 tumor clones were examined, a median roughly 62 of them also appeared in the adjacent lung, which was paired and uninvolved. Uninvolved adjacent lung had higher T cell clonality than tumor and all other tissues. Patients showing higher blood T cell density tended to see longer overall survival. Sequence data derive from only one tumor region, so heterogeneity remains possible.

The receptor's source is a man aged 35-69 years with stage I lung adenocarcinoma. The chain links TRBV27 to TRBJ2-7, with 9 bases aligning to TRBD1. This sample comprised peripheral blood, obtained before any cancer treatment. CDR3 bases: TGTGCCAGCAGTTCCCCGGGGACAGGGTACTACGAGCAGTACTTC. It yields the protein CASSSPGTGYYEQYF.